These 32 T cell receptor beta chains were all obtained from the same sample, sequenced in a study of blood T cell repertoires in COVID-19. Produced via immunoSEQ multiplex PCR; TCRdb's table is partial and in-frame only. The sample carries about 270,000 clones, 91% recorded once. What was sequenced was peripheral blood. These receptors originate from a person under 30 with COVID-19, enrolled during active disease.

V and J are TRBV4-3 and TRBJ2-2; maybe TRBD2 (5 bases). V lost 0 bases and J lost 6, with 14 bases in between. CDR1 LGHNA and CDR2 YSLEER come from the germline V gene. This CDR3 comprises 16 residues. The CDR3 sequence: CASSQDSTRSAGELFF. CDR3 bases: TGCGCCAGCAGCCAAGATAGCACTAGATCAGCCGGGGAGCTGTTTTTT.

This chain joins TRBV6-5 and TRBJ1-5; no firm D call. Trimming removed 0 bases at V and 6 bases at J, with 6 bases between. The CDR3 is 13 amino acids. In germline, CDR1 is MNHEY, CDR2 SVGAGI. This CDR3 is CASSYSESQPQHF. CDR3 bases: TGTGCCAGCAGTTACTCGGAGTCTCAGCCCCAGCATTTT.

The CDR3 nucleotides read TGCGCCAGCAGCTTGGGGGGCGCAGTGTCCAATTCACCCCTCCACTTT. This gives the protein CASSLGGAVSNSPLHF. The V and J genes are TRBV5-1 and TRBJ1-6; perhaps TRBD1 as D (5 bases). Trimming cost V 0 bases and J 7 bases, with 14 bases left between them. CDR1 and CDR2 from the germline V gene are SGHRS and YFSETQ. The CDR3 has 16 amino acids.

The count of this clone is one. The chain carries TRBV5-5 and TRBJ2-1, with 9 bases identical to TRBD2. Germline-derived CDR1 and CDR2 are SGHKS and YYEKEE (reference sequence). The CDR3 length is 15 residues. With V trimmed by 2 bases and J by 1 base, 1 base remained unmatched. The CDR3 spells CASSFSGSSYNEQFF. DNA for the CDR3: TGTGCCAGCAGCTTTAGCGGGAGTTCCTACAATGAGCAGTTCTTC.

The chain couples TRBV28 to TRBJ2-1; 11 bases are shared with TRBD2. V was clipped by 6 bases and J by 0 bases; unmatched bases: 16. CDR3 length: 20 amino acids. CDR1 MDHEN and CDR2 SYDVKM come from the germline V gene. The CDR3 sequence: CASSPESVAGGFGSYNEQFF. DNA of the CDR3: TGTGCCAGCAGCCCAGAGAGCGTAGCGGGAGGGTTTGGCTCCTACAATGAGCAGTTCTTC.

The rearrangement uses TRBV5-5 and TRBJ2-1; TRBD2 matches 9 bases. The CDR3 covers 17 residues. After removal of 4 bases from V and 5 bases from J, the junction contained 13 bases not matched to a gene. Germline CDR1 SGHKS, CDR2 YYEKEE (reference sequence). The CDR3 reads CASSRTYSGRRDNEQFF. The CDR3 DNA reads TGTGCCAGCAGCCGAACGTATAGCGGGAGAAGAGACAATGAGCAGTTCTTC. The whole variable domain, filled in from reference TRBV5-5 and TRBJ2-1, reads DAGVTQSPTHLIKTRGQQVTLRCSPISGHKSVSWYQQVLGQGPQFIFQYYEKEERGRGNFPDRFSARQFPNYSSELNVNALLLGDSALYLCASSRTYSGRRDNEQFFGPGTRLTVL.

On this clone: Other DNA sequences in this specimen translate into the identical CDR3. The V call is TRBV3-1 (or the pseudogene TRBV3-2), the J call TRBJ2-7; possible D gene TRBD1, 5 bases. The CDR3 has 12 residues. The V end was cut by 3 bases, the J end by 4 bases, with 7 bases between. Germline V CDR1 and CDR2: LGHDT, YNNKEL (reference sequence). The DNA for the CDR3 is TGTGCCAGCAGCCACCAGGGTTACGAGCAGTACTTC. Translated: CASSHQGYEQYF.

This chain joins TRBV7-9 and TRBJ1-4; 7 bases match TRBD1. The CDR3 is made up of 14 amino acids. In germline, CDR1 is SEHNR, CDR2 FQNEAQ (reference sequence). V lost 6 bases to trimming and J lost 4 bases; unmatched junction nucleotides: 5. Here the CDR3 DNA reads TGTGCCAGCAGTTCGGGGACAGTTAATGAAAAACTGTTTTTT. Translating gives CASSSGTVNEKLFF. Full variable domain (outside the CDR3, taken from reference TRBV7-9 and TRBJ1-4): DTGVSQNPRHKITKRGQNVTFRCDPISEHNRLYWYRQTLGQGPEFLTYFQNEAQLEKSRLLSDRFSAERPKGSFSTLEIQRTEQGDSAMYLCASSSGTVNEKLFFGSGTQLSVL.

This clone appeared a single time. The CDR3 DNA reads TGTGCCACCAGTGATCGTTATGGGACTAGAGGGAATGAGCAGTTCTTC. Translation: CATSDRYGTRGNEQFF. This chain uses TRBV24-1 with TRBJ2-1, with TRBD2 matching over 8 bases. J was trimmed by 7 bases and V by 3 bases; bases with no gene match: 10. Germline CDR1 and CDR2: KGHDR and SFDVKD. The CDR3 consists of 16 residues.

The chain uses TRBV19 and TRBJ2-2; 11 nucleotides align to TRBD1. The V gene's germline CDR1 is LNHDA and CDR2 SQIVND (reference sequence). V lost 5 bases, J lost 7 bases, and 6 bases stayed unmatched. The CDR3 sequence is 15 residues long. The CDR3 sequence: CASSFGQGAFGELFF. The CDR3 DNA reads TGTGCCAGTAGTTTCGGACAGGGGGCGTTCGGGGAGCTGTTTTTT.

CDR3 protein: CASRGRQAYEQYF. The CDR3 DNA reads as TGTGCCAGCCGCGGGAGGCAGGCCTACGAGCAGTACTTC. J is TRBJ2-7 and V is TRBV19; 8 nucleotides agree with TRBD2. With V trimmed by 9 bases and J by 2 bases, 6 bases remained unmatched. The germline V gene encodes CDR1 LNHDA and CDR2 SQIVND (reference sequence). The CDR3 spans 13 residues.

In DNA form, the CDR3 reads TGTGCCAGCAGCTTTTCGGGGACAGCAAATGAAAAACTGTTTTTT. Translating gives CASSFSGTANEKLFF. The chain employs TRBV11-2 and TRBJ1-4, with 7 bases aligning to TRBD1. CDR3 size: 15 residues. Per germline, CDR1 SGHAT and CDR2 FQNNGV. J was trimmed by 5 bases and V by 3 bases; bases with no gene match: 6.

The V and J genes are TRBV2 and TRBJ2-7; the D gene is possibly TRBD2 (6 bases). Trimming shortened V by 6 bases and J by 3 bases, and 9 bases separated the two germline ends. The CDR3 sequence is 12 residues long. The germline V gene encodes CDR1 SNHLY and CDR2 FYNNEI. CDR3 coding DNA: TGTGCCAGCAGGATGGGACTCTACGAGCAGTACTTC. Residues: CASRMGLYEQYF.

The chain couples TRBV10-3 to TRBJ1-2, with 11 bases aligning to TRBD1. CDR3 length: 15 amino acids. V was pared by 2 bases and J by 6 bases, with 5 bases of the junction left unmatched. Germline V CDR1 and CDR2: ENHRY, SYGVKD. In nucleotides, the CDR3 is TGTGCCATCAGTGAGATTCGGACAGGGGGCGATGGCTACACCTTC. It yields the protein CAISEIRTGGDGYTF.

The chain recombines TRBV28 with TRBJ1-6, with D possibly being TRBD1 (6 bases). V was clipped by 5 bases and J by 8 bases, with 13 bases between them. Germline V gene lookup returns CDR1 MDHEN and CDR2 SYDVKM. CDR3 length: 14 amino acids. CDR3 residues: CASSQLRQDSPLHF. In DNA, the CDR3 is TGTGCCAGCAGTCAATTAAGACAGGATTCACCCCTCCACTTT.

V is TRBV29-1 and J is TRBJ2-1; 9 bases line up with TRBD1. CDR1 SQVTM and CDR2 ANQGSEA come from the germline V gene. V gave up 7 bases and J gave up 6 bases; unmatched junction bases: 10. The CDR3 contains 14 residues. The CDR3 protein is CSGRRGTGINEQFF. CDR3 coding DNA: TGCAGCGGGCGAAGGGGGACAGGGATCAATGAGCAGTTCTTC.

V is TRBV20-1 and J is TRBJ2-1; possibly TRBD1 for D (6 bases). There are 15 residues in the CDR3. Trimming stripped 3 bases from V and 7 bases from J, with 19 bases between. CDR1 is DFQATT and CDR2 is SNEGSKA in the germline V gene (reference sequence). CDR3: CSASLGGSYGNEQFF. The CDR3 nucleotides are TGCAGTGCTAGTCTTGGGGGCAGTTATGGGAATGAGCAGTTCTTC.

CDR3 in DNA: TGTGCCAGCAGCTTAGACGGCCAGGGCCGGGAAAAACTGTTTTTT. Translating gives CASSLDGQGREKLFF. The V gene is TRBV7-9, the J gene TRBJ1-4, with a weak D call TRBD1 (5 bases). The V gene's germline CDR1 is SEHNR and CDR2 FQNEAQ (reference sequence). With 1 base removed from V and 8 bases from J, the gap between germline ends came to 14 bases. The CDR3 runs 15 residues.

The rearrangement uses TRBV25-1 and TRBJ2-3; D perhaps matches TRBD1 (5 bases). The CDR3 sequence is 17 residues long. The germline V and J ends were trimmed by 2 bases and 2 bases, with 17 bases remaining between them. Germline V lookup: CDR1 MGHDK, CDR2 SYGVNS. The CDR3: CASSETLRGPLTDTQYF. In DNA, the CDR3 is TGTGCCAGCAGTGAAACACTAAGGGGTCCGCTCACAGATACGCAGTATTTT.

V usage is TRBV19 and J usage is TRBJ1-1, with D unclear. The V end lost 3 bases, the J end lost 1 base, and 9 bases lay between the germline ends. The germline gives CDR1 LNHDA, CDR2 SQIVND (reference sequence). This CDR3 contains 14 residues. The DNA of the CDR3 is TGTGCCAGTAGTATGAGGTCAGAGAACACTGAAGCTTTCTTT. Protein product: CASSMRSENTEAFF.

The V and J genes are TRBV3-1 (or the pseudogene TRBV3-2) and TRBJ2-1; 8 bases align to TRBD1. V was clipped by 8 bases and J by 4 bases; unmatched bases: 13. The CDR3 length is 16 residues. The germline gives CDR1 LGHDT, CDR2 YNNKEL (reference sequence). The CDR3 spells CASRPRGQGAYNEQFF. CDR3 coding DNA: TGTGCCAGCCGTCCAAGGGGGCAGGGGGCGTACAATGAGCAGTTCTTC.

The rearrangement links TRBV5-4 to TRBJ2-5; 10 bases line up with TRBD2. Germline values: CDR1 SGHNT, CDR2 YYREEE (reference sequence). V gave up 0 bases and J gave up 4 bases; unmatched junction bases: 6. The CDR3 totals 16 residues. The CDR3 sequence is CASSLDLAGVGETQYF. CDR3 bases: TGTGCCAGCAGCTTGGACCTAGCGGGAGTTGGAGAGACCCAGTACTTC.

V and J are TRBV4-1 and TRBJ2-2; TRBD1 might be the D (5 bases). CDR1 and CDR2 from the germline V gene are MGHRA and YSYEKL. This CDR3 spans 13 amino acids. V shed 6 bases and J shed 5 bases, with 10 bases lying between them. CDR3 nucleotide sequence: TGCGCCAGCAGACCAGGGAAAACCGGGGAGCTGTTTTTT. Translated: CASRPGKTGELFF.

This clone is a singleton in its sample. This chain joins TRBV27 and TRBJ1-5; D remains unclear. This CDR3 spans 14 amino acids. Germline V CDR1 and CDR2: MNHEY, SMNVEV (reference sequence). V lost 10 bases, J lost 2 bases, and 15 bases lay in between. This CDR3 is CATRDLGGNQPQHF. The CDR3, as DNA: TGTGCCACCCGGGATTTGGGTGGCAATCAGCCCCAGCATTTT.

J is TRBJ2-5 and V is TRBV18; 8 nucleotides align to TRBD2. Germline V gene lookup returns CDR1 KGHSH and CDR2 LQKENI. The V segment lost 6 bases and the J segment 3 bases; nucleotides outside the gene matches: 9. The CDR3 contains 15 residues. The CDR3 DNA follows: TGTGCCAGCTCCCTCGGGAGGGACCAAGAAGAGACCCAGTACTTC. This translates into CASSLGRDQEETQYF.

In its sample, this clone was seen once. Compared with germline, one end of the junction differs, possibly owing to a read error. Other DNA sequences in this specimen translate into the identical CDR3. The rearrangement uses TRBV5-1 and TRBJ2-3; TRBD1 matches at 8 bases. Germline lookup yields CDR1 SGHRS and CDR2 YFSETQ. The CDR3 runs to 14 residues. The CDR3 nucleotides are TGCGCCAGCAGCTTGGCCCAGGGGGCAGATACGCAATATTTT. Encoded protein: CASSLAQGADTQYF.

The V call is TRBV7-8, the J call TRBJ1-2; D unclear. V was shortened by 0 bases and J by 0 bases, with 11 bases between the two germline ends. Germline CDR1 and CDR2: SGHVS and FQNEAQ. The CDR3 is 16 amino acids. The DNA of the CDR3 is TGTGCCAGCAGCTTAGCGCTGAGCATAGCTAACTATGGCTACACCTTC. Translated: CASSLALSIANYGYTF.

The chain couples TRBV6-2 or TRBV6-3 to TRBJ2-1; 10 bases are a match to TRBD2. In germline, CDR1 is MNHEY, CDR2 SVGEGT. V shed 5 bases and J 8 bases; nucleotides not matched to a gene: 12. This CDR3 contains 16 residues. The CDR3, as DNA: TGTGCCAGCAGTCCGGGGGGGACTAGCGCTAGGGATGAGCAGTTCTTC. It is translated as CASSPGGTSARDEQFF.

The V call is TRBV19, the J call TRBJ1-4, with D unresolved. CDR1 LNHDA and CDR2 SQIVND come from the germline V gene (reference sequence). CDR3 length: 11 residues. V lost 10 bases and J lost 9, with 12 bases in between. The CDR3 region is CATSGLKKLFF. The CDR3 DNA reads TGTGCCACGTCAGGACTGAAAAAACTGTTTTTT.

The genes are TRBV6-4 and TRBJ2-3; no reliable D call. V shed 0 bases and J shed 7 bases, with 17 bases lying between them. The CDR3 sequence is 16 residues long. The germline CDR1 and CDR2 sequences are MRHNA and SNTAGT. CDR3 DNA: TGTGCCAGCAGTGACTCGACGGGTCGACCAGCCCATACGCAGTATTTT. It encodes CASSDSTGRPAHTQYF.

The chain couples TRBV19 to TRBJ2-1; the D is unclear. The V and J ends lost 5 bases and 6 bases respectively, with 11 bases between them. Per germline, CDR1 LNHDA and CDR2 SQIVND (reference sequence). The CDR3 covers 13 residues. The CDR3 loop is CASSASTFNEQFF. The DNA for the CDR3 is TGTGCCAGTAGTGCGAGCACCTTCAATGAGCAGTTCTTC.

As concerns this clone: In the same sample, other DNA sequences code for this CDR3. The chain employs TRBV9 and TRBJ2-7; 12 bases are shared with TRBD2. Per the germline V gene, CDR1 is SGDLS and CDR2 is YYNGEE. The CDR3 sequence is 15 residues long. V was clipped by 3 bases and J by 3 bases; unmatched bases: 4. The CDR3 reads CASSAGLAGNYEQYF. In nucleotides, the CDR3 is TGTGCCAGCAGCGCGGGACTAGCGGGTAACTACGAGCAGTACTTC.